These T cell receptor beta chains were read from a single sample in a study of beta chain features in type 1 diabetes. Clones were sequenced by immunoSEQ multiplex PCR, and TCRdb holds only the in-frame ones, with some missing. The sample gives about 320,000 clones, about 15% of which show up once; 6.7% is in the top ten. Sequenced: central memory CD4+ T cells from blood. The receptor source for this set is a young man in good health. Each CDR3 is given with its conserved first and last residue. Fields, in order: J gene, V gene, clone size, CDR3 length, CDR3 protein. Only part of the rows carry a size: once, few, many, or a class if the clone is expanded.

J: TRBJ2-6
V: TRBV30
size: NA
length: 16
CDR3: CAWRSAGGTGANVLTF

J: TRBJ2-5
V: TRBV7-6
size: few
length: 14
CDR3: CASSLGGARETQYF

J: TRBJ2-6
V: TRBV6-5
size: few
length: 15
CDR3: CASSYDRAGANVLTF

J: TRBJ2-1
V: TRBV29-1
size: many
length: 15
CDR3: CSVGLLAGVVGEQFF

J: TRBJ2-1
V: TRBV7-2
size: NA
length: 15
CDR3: CASTRLGGNYNEQFF

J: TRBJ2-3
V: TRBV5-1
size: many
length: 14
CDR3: CASSQQGGTDTQYF

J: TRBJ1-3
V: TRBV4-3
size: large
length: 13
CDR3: CASSQGGENTIYF

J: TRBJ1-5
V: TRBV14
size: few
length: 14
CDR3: CASSQGGGGQPQHF

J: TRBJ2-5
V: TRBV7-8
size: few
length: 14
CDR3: CASSLGWLGETQYF

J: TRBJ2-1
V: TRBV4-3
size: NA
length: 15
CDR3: CASRGSTSSYNEQFF

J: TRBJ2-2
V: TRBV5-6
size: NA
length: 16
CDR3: CASSSFSGSKSGELFF